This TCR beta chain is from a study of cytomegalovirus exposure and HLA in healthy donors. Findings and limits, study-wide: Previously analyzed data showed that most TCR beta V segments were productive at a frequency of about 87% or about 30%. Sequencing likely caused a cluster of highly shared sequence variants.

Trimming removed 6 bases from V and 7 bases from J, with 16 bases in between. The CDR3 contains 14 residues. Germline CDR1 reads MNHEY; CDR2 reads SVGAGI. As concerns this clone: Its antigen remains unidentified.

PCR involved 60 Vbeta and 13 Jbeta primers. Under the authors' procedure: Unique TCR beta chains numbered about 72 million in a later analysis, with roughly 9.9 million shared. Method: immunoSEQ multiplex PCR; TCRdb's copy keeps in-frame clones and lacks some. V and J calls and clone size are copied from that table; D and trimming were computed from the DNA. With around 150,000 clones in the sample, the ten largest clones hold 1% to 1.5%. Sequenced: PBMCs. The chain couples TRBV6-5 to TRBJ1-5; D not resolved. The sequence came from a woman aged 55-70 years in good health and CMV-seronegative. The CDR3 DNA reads TGTGCCAGCAGCCGCGGCCTCGAGGGCCAGCCCCAGCATTTT. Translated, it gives CASSRGLEGQPQHF.